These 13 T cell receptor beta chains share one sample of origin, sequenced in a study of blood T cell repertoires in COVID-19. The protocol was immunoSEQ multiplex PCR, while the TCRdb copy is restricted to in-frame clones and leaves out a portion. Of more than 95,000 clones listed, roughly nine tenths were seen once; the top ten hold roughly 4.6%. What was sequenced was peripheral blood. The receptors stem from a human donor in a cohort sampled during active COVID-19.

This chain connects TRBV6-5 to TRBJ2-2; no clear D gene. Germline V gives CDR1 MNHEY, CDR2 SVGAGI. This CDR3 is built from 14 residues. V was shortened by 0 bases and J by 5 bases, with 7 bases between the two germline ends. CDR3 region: CASSYSTWTGELFF. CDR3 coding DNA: TGTGCCAGCAGTTACTCGACATGGACCGGGGAGCTGTTTTTT.

This CDR3 is CASSYGPAYEQYF. Written as DNA, the CDR3 is TGTGCCAGCAGCTATGGGCCTGCCTACGAGCAGTACTTC. This chain uses TRBV5-5 with TRBJ2-7; D is ambiguous. The length of the CDR3 is 13 residues. Trimming took off 3 bases at V and 2 bases at J, with 9 bases between the two ends. Germline V gene lookup returns CDR1 SGHKS and CDR2 YYEKEE (reference sequence).

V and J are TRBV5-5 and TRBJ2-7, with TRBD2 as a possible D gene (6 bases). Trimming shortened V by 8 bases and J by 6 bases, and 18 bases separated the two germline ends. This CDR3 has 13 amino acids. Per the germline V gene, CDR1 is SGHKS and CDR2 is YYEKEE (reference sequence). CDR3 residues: CASGLLAQGEQYF. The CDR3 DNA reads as TGTGCCAGTGGACTTCTAGCGCAGGGCGAGCAGTACTTC.

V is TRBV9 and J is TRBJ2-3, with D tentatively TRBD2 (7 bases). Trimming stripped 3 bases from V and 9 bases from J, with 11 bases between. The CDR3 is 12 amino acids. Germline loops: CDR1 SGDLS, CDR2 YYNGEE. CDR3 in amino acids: CASSARGGTQYF. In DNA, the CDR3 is TGTGCCAGCAGCGCTAGGGGGGGGACGCAGTATTTT. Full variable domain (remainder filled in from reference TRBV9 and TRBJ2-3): DSGVTQTPKHLITATGQRVTLRCSPRSGDLSVYWYQQSLDQGLQFLIQYYNGEERAKGNILERFSAQQFPDLHSELNLSSLELGDSALYFCASSARGGTQYFGPGTRLTVL.

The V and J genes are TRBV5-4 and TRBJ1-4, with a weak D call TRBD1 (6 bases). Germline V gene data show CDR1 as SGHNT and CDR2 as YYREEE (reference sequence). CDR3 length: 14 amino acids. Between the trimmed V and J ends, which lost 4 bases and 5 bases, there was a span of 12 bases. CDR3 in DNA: TGTGCCAGCAGCGGGGATAGGGGGAATGAAAAACTGTTTTTT. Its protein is CASSGDRGNEKLFF. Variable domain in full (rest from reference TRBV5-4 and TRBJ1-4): ETGVTQSPTHLIKTRGQQVTLRCSSQSGHNTVSWYQQALGQGPQFIFQYYREEENGRGNFPPRFSGLQFPNYSSELNVNALELDDSALYLCASSGDRGNEKLFFGSGTQLSVL.

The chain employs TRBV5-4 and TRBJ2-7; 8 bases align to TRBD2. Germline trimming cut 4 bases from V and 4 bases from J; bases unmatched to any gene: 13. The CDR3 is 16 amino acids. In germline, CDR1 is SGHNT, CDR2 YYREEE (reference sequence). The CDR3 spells CASSDLQAGDGYEQYF. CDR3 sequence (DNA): TGTGCCAGCAGCGATCTCCAAGCGGGAGACGGGTACGAGCAGTACTTC.

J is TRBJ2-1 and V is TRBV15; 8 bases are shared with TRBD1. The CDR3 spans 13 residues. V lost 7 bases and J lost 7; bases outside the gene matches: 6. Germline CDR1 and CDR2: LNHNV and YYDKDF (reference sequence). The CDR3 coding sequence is TGTGCCACCACAGGGGGCCTGGGGAATGAGCAGTTCTTC. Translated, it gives CATTGGLGNEQFF.

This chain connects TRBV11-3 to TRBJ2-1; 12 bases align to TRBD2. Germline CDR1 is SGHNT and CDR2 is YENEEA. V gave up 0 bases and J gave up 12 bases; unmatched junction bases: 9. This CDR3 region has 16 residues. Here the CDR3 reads CASSLESSGRAGGQFF. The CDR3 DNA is TGTGCCAGCAGCTTAGAGTCTAGCGGGAGGGCCGGTGGGCAGTTCTTC.

The CDR3 reads CASSQDRSTGGPPSYNEQFF. The CDR3 region has the DNA TGTGCCAGCAGCCAAGATCGGTCCACAGGGGGCCCCCCCTCCTACAATGAGCAGTTCTTC. The chain recombines TRBV3-1 (or the pseudogene TRBV3-2) with TRBJ2-1; 9 positions match TRBD1. After removal of 0 bases from V and 0 bases from J, the junction contained 12 bases not matched to a gene. This CDR3 spans 20 amino acids. Germline V gene lookup returns CDR1 LGHDT and CDR2 YNNKEL (reference sequence).

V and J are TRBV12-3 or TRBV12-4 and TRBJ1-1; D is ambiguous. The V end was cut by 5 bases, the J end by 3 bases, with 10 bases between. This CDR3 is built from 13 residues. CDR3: CASSPLRDTEAFF. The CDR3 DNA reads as TGTGCCAGCAGTCCACTCCGGGACACTGAAGCTTTCTTT.

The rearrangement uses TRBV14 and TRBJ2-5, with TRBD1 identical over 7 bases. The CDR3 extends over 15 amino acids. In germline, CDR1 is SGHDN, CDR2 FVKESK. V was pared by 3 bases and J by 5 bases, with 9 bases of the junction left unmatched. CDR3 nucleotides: TGTGCCAGCAGCCAGAACAGGGGTAGAGGGGAGACCCAGTACTTC. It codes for CASSQNRGRGETQYF.

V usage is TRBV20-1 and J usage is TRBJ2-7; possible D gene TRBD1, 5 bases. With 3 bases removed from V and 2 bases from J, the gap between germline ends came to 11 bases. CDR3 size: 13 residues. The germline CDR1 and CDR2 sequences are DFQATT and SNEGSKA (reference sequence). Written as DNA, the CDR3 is TGCAGTGCTAGTTCGGACACCGCCTACGAGCAGTACTTC. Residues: CSASSDTAYEQYF.

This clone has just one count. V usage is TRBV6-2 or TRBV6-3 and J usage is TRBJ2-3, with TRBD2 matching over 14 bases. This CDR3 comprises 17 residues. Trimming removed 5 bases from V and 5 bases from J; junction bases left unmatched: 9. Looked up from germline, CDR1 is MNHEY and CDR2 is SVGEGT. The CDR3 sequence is CASSLRLAGGRVDTQYF. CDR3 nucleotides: TGTGCCAGCAGTCTCCGACTAGCGGGGGGGCGGGTAGATACGCAGTATTTT.